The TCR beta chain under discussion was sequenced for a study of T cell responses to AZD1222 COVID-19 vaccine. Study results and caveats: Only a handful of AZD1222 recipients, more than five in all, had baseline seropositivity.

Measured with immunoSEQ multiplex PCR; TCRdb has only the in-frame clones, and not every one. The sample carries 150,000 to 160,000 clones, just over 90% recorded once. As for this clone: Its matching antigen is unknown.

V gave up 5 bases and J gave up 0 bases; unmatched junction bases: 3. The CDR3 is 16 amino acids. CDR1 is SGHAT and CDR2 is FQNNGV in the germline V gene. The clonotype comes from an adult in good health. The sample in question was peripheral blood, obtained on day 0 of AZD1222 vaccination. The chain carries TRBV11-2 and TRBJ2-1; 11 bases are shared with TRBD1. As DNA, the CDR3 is TGTGCCAGCAGCCCGGGGACAGGGGGCTCCTACAATGAGCAGTTCTTC. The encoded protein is CASSPGTGGSYNEQFF.